This TCR beta chain is from a study of blood T cell repertoires in COVID-19. Libraries were prepared by immunoSEQ multiplex PCR; TCRdb keeps only in-frame clonotypes and omits some of them. The data contain more than 60,000 clones, about four fifths of them singletons. The CDR3 contains 14 residues. CDR1 is MNHEY, CDR2 SVGAGI, per germline. V shed 4 bases, J shed 5 bases, and the junction held 4 bases outside the gene matches. The chain recombines TRBV6-5 with TRBJ2-5; TRBD1 agrees at 10 bases. The sequencing sample was made of peripheral blood. The clonotype was recovered from a man aged 55 to 69 with acute or convalescent COVID-19. The CDR3 loop is CASSSDRGRETQYF. The CDR3 DNA is TGTGCCAGCAGTTCTGACAGGGGGCGGGAGACCCAGTACTTC.